The table lists the clone carrying this TCR beta chain with many counts. As yet, its antigen is unknown. The J segment lost 4 bases and the V segment lost 7 bases, leaving 6 bases of the junction unmatched. The CDR3 spans 13 residues. Germline CDR1 and CDR2: SNHLY and FYNNEI. This entry is derived from a study of spatial heterogeneity in lung cancer. TCRdb ran MiXCR on the 5' RACE reads and lists one entry per CDR3 protein. The sample has about 100,000 distinct CDR3 sequences, under 4.5% seen once. The time point: sample taken at primary tumor resection. Sequencing was performed on whole RNA extracted from tumor and nontumor lung tissue, or from frozen PBMC, and the material was left unsorted. Study-level points and caveats: Tumor mutation counts were tracked by expanded intratumoral alpha and beta TCR counts.

The receptor comes from a male donor with early-stage non-small cell lung cancer. The rearrangement uses TRBV2 and TRBJ2-5, with 7 bases identical to TRBD2. The specimen was lung tumor tissue, collected at surgery. Here the CDR3 reads CASKREGVETQYF. The DNA of the CDR3 is TGTGCCAGCAAGCGGGAAGGGGTAGAGACCCAGTACTTC.